These 29 T cell receptor beta chains were sequenced from one sample in a study of cytomegalovirus exposure and HLA in healthy donors. Primers included in the PCR were 60 Vbeta and 13 Jbeta primers. Repertoires were generated with immunoSEQ multiplex PCR, while TCRdb's copy carries only in-frame clones and drops some. The sample records 95,000 or so clones, about four fifths being singletons. Sequencing used PBMCs. These receptors came from a middle-aged woman in good health and CMV-seronegative.

This clone was detected a few times. The rearrangement joins TRBV7-6 to TRBJ1-1, with 7 bases aligning to TRBD1. The germline V gene has CDR1 SGHVS and CDR2 FNYEAQ. J was trimmed by 6 bases and V by 1 base; bases with no gene match: 5. This CDR3 region has 14 residues. Here the CDR3 DNA reads TGTGCCAGCAGCTTAGGAATACAGGGGTCTGAAGCTTTCTTT. As protein: CASSLGIQGSEAFF.

The gene calls are TRBV15 and TRBJ2-7, with D tentatively TRBD1 (5 bases). CDR1 is LNHNV, CDR2 YYDKDF, per germline (reference sequence). Trimming took off 0 bases at V and 10 bases at J, with 16 bases between the two ends. The CDR3 consists of 14 residues. As DNA, the CDR3 is TGTGCCACCAGCAGAGACGGCAGGGTAGAGAGACAGTACTTC. Translated, it gives CATSRDGRVERQYF.

Only one count was recorded for this clone. The chain recombines TRBV27 with TRBJ2-1, with 7 bases aligning to TRBD1. CDR3 length equals 14 residues. The V segment lost 5 bases and the J segment 2 bases; nucleotides outside the gene matches: 3. Germline V gene sequence: CDR1 MNHEY, CDR2 SMNVEV (reference sequence). CDR3 residues: CASSTQGAYNEQFF. The CDR3 DNA follows: TGTGCCAGCAGTACCCAGGGGGCCTACAATGAGCAGTTCTTC.

This chain connects TRBV13 to TRBJ2-7; 9 bases line up with TRBD2. Germline V CDR1 and CDR2: PRHDT, FYEKMQ (reference sequence). J lost 3 bases, V lost 6 bases, and 21 bases had no gene match. This CDR3 is 19 amino acids long. The CDR3 DNA reads as TGTGCCAGCAGTCCATCTCCCCATATAAGCGGGGGGAATTTCTACGAGCAGTACTTC. Protein product: CASSPSPHISGGNFYEQYF. Based on the CDR3 plus reference TRBV13 and TRBJ2-7, the full variable domain is AAGVIQSPRHLIKEKRETATLKCYPIPRHDTVYWYQQGPGQDPQFLISFYEKMQSDKGSIPDRFSAQQFSDYHSELNMSSLELGDSALYFCASSPSPHISGGNFYEQYFGPGTRLTVT.

The rearrangement links TRBV7-8 to TRBJ1-2; weak D call: TRBD1 (5 bases). Germline-derived CDR1 and CDR2 are SGHVS and FQNEAQ. CDR3 size: 14 residues. V was shortened by 4 bases and J by 4 bases, with 13 bases between the two germline ends. CDR3 bases: TGTGCCAGCAGCTCCGTGGGGGGATCCTATGGCTACACCTTC. Amino acids: CASSSVGGSYGYTF.

The chain recombines TRBV29-1 with TRBJ2-2; D is uncertain. Trimming took 6 bases from V and 3 from J, leaving 8 bases between them. The CDR3 extends over 12 amino acids. Germline V gene sequence: CDR1 SQVTM, CDR2 ANQGSEA. CDR3 sequence: CSVVAHTGELFF. The DNA for the CDR3 is TGCAGCGTAGTTGCGCACACCGGGGAGCTGTTTTTT.

V gene TRBV7-6 combines with J gene TRBJ2-7, with D perhaps TRBD1 (5 bases). Trimming took off 2 bases at V and 3 bases at J, with 23 bases between the two ends. Germline lookup yields CDR1 SGHVS and CDR2 FNYEAQ. This CDR3 contains 18 residues. The CDR3 reads CASSLSPITGEIIYEQYF. CDR3 sequence (DNA): TGTGCCAGCAGCTTATCCCCAATTACAGGAGAGATAATCTACGAGCAGTACTTC.

The chain is built from TRBV7-2 and TRBJ2-1, with a weak D call TRBD2 (5 bases). V lost 2 bases and J lost 4, with 18 bases in between. This CDR3 has 17 residues. Germline V CDR1 and CDR2: SGHTA, FQGNSA. The CDR3 sequence: CASSLHGFLGEYNEQFF. CDR3 sequence (DNA): TGTGCCAGCAGCTTACACGGGTTCCTGGGAGAATACAATGAGCAGTTCTTC.

This clone turned up a few times. This rearrangement joins TRBV4-3 to TRBJ2-3; D possibly corresponds to TRBD2 (5 bases). The CDR3 loop spans 14 amino acids. Germline V gives CDR1 LGHNA, CDR2 YSLEER. Trimming removed 5 bases at V and 6 bases at J, with 15 bases between. The CDR3 nucleotides read TGCGCCAGCAGCGCCCAAAGCCGGGGTGATACGCAGTATTTT. Translation gives CASSAQSRGDTQYF.

This clone turned up a few times. The chain uses TRBV7-8 and TRBJ1-5; 7 bases map to TRBD1. Germline V lookup: CDR1 SGHVS, CDR2 FQNEAQ. The CDR3 runs to 16 residues. The V segment lost 5 bases and the J segment 1 base; nucleotides outside the gene matches: 8. The CDR3 DNA reads as TGTGCCAGCAGCACGTACAGGGGCGTAAGCAATCAGCCCCAGCATTTT. Its protein product is CASSTYRGVSNQPQHF.

The chain couples TRBV2 to TRBJ2-7; 14 nucleotides align to TRBD2. CDR3 length equals 17 residues. The V gene end was trimmed by 3 bases and the J gene end by 11 bases; junction bases not matched to a gene: 15. The V gene's germline CDR1 is SNHLY and CDR2 FYNNEI. The CDR3 DNA reads TGTGCCAGCAGTGACCGCCGACTAGCGGGGGGGTCCTCCTTGGAGTACTTC. It codes for CASSDRRLAGGSSLEYF.

V usage is TRBV9 and J usage is TRBJ1-2, with 7 bases aligning to TRBD1. Per germline, CDR1 SGDLS and CDR2 YYNGEE. CDR3 length: 13 amino acids. The J segment lost 5 bases and the V segment lost 3 bases, leaving 4 bases of the junction unmatched. This CDR3 reads CASSEGTAYGYTF. The CDR3, as DNA: TGTGCCAGCAGCGAGGGGACAGCTTATGGCTACACCTTC.

The chain carries TRBV6-4 and TRBJ1-6; tentative D call: TRBD1 (6 bases). The V gene lost 7 bases and the J gene lost 5 bases, with 15 bases spanning the gap. The germline gives CDR1 MRHNA, CDR2 SNTAGT. CDR3 length: 15 amino acids. CDR3 amino acids: CASKGQHLNNSPLHF. In nucleotides, the CDR3 is TGTGCCAGCAAGGGACAACACTTAAATAATTCACCCCTCCACTTT.

The V call is TRBV6-1, the J call TRBJ2-7, with D possibly TRBD1 on 6 matching bases. The CDR3 covers 15 residues. The V gene lost 1 base and the J gene lost 3 bases, with 13 bases spanning the gap. Germline loops: CDR1 MNHNS, CDR2 SASEGT. Here the CDR3 DNA reads TGTGCCAGCAGTGAAGGGGGGACAAGCCGCTACGAGCAGTACTTC. It encodes CASSEGGTSRYEQYF.

J is TRBJ2-7 and V is TRBV4-2; D ambiguous. The CDR3 is 14 amino acids. In germline, CDR1 is LGHNA, CDR2 YNFKEQ. Trimming took 1 base from V and 2 from J, leaving 9 bases between them. CDR3 in amino acids: CASSQGSEAYEQYF. CDR3 in DNA: TGTGCCAGCAGCCAAGGGTCAGAAGCCTACGAGCAGTACTTC.

The V call is TRBV7-9, the J call TRBJ2-7; 8 bases are a match to TRBD1. CDR3 length: 16 residues. Germline values: CDR1 SEHNR, CDR2 FQNEAQ (reference sequence). V dropped 5 bases and J dropped 7; count of bases not matched to a gene: 16. In nucleotides, the CDR3 is TGTGCCAGCAGCCCCAAAAGTGGACAGGGTGTGAGGGAGCAGTACTTC. It translates to CASSPKSGQGVREQYF. Complete variable domain (other parts from reference TRBV7-9 and TRBJ2-7): DTGVSQNPRHKITKRGQNVTFRCDPISEHNRLYWYRQTLGQGPEFLTYFQNEAQLEKSRLLSDRFSAERPKGSFSTLEIQRTEQGDSAMYLCASSPKSGQGVREQYFGPGTRLTVT.

CDR3 protein: CASKGWNTEAFF. CDR3 in DNA: TGTGCCAGCAAGGGGTGGAACACTGAAGCTTTCTTT. The rearrangement uses TRBV25-1 and TRBJ1-1; possible D gene TRBD1, 5 bases. The CDR3 sequence is 12 residues long. CDR1 is MGHDK, CDR2 SYGVNS, per germline. With 7 bases removed from V and 1 base from J, the gap between germline ends came to 7 bases. Full variable domain (remainder filled in from reference TRBV25-1 and TRBJ1-1): EADIYQTPRYLVIGTGKKITLECSQTMGHDKMYWYQQDPGMELHLIHYSYGVNSTEKGDLSSESTVSRIRTEHFPLTLESARPSHTSQYLCASKGWNTEAFFGQGTRLTVV.

V gene TRBV7-8 combines with J gene TRBJ1-3; 7 bases match TRBD1. The length of the CDR3 is 13 residues. Germline lookup yields CDR1 SGHVS and CDR2 FQNEAQ. V was clipped by 5 bases and J by 2 bases; unmatched bases: 0. The CDR3 nucleotides read TGTGCCAGCAGCCAGGGGGCTGGAAACACCATATATTTT. This codes for CASSQGAGNTIYF.

The J gene is TRBJ2-1, the V gene TRBV19; TRBD1 aligns across 8 bases. Germline V gives CDR1 LNHDA, CDR2 SQIVND (reference sequence). The CDR3 runs 17 residues. V trimming: 2 bases; J trimming: 1 base; junction bases outside the gene matches: 7. The chain's CDR3 is CASSISAGGMSYNEQFF. In nucleotides, the CDR3 is TGTGCCAGTAGTATATCGGCAGGGGGCATGTCCTACAATGAGCAGTTCTTC.

CDR3 sequence: CASSFGAFGEQYF. CDR3 DNA: TGTGCCAGCAGCTTTGGGGCTTTCGGCGAGCAGTACTTC. The chain recombines TRBV5-5 with TRBJ2-7, with a possible D match to TRBD1 (5 bases). Per germline, CDR1 SGHKS and CDR2 YYEKEE (reference sequence). The CDR3 has 13 residues. V dropped 2 bases and J dropped 6 bases, with 12 bases sitting between them.

The rearrangement joins TRBV5-4 to TRBJ2-4, with 14 bases aligning to TRBD2. Per germline, CDR1 SGHNT and CDR2 YYREEE (reference sequence). CDR3 size: 16 residues. The ends lost 4 bases at V and 3 bases at J; junction bases unmatched: 3. The CDR3 spells CASSTGLAGVKNIQYF. In DNA, the CDR3 is TGTGCCAGCAGCACGGGACTAGCGGGGGTCAAAAACATTCAGTACTTC. The variable domain in full, completed from reference TRBV5-4 and TRBJ2-4, reads ETGVTQSPTHLIKTRGQQVTLRCSSQSGHNTVSWYQQALGQGPQFIFQYYREEENGRGNFPPRFSGLQFPNYSSELNVNALELDDSALYLCASSTGLAGVKNIQYFGAGTRLSVL.

This clone has only one observation. The CDR3 region has the DNA TGCGCCAGCAGACCGTATGGGGGGGAGCAGTACTTC. Its protein product is CASRPYGGEQYF. V usage is TRBV5-1 and J usage is TRBJ2-7, with D maybe TRBD2 (6 bases). The CDR3 runs to 12 residues. Germline assignment: CDR1 SGHRS and CDR2 YFSETQ. The V end lost 5 bases, the J end lost 7 bases, and 13 bases lay between the germline ends.

The J gene is TRBJ2-3, the V gene TRBV4-3; D possibly corresponds to TRBD2 (7 bases). Deletions cut 3 bases from V and 2 bases from J, with 18 bases between. CDR3 length: 17 residues. CDR1 is LGHNA and CDR2 is YSLEER in the germline V gene. This CDR3 is CASSQPLAGASTDTQYF. The CDR3 nucleotides read TGCGCCAGCAGCCAGCCTTTGGCGGGGGCGTCCACAGATACGCAGTATTTT.

This clone showed up just once. The rearrangement uses TRBV4-2 and TRBJ1-1, with 9 bases identical to TRBD1. The CDR3 loop spans 17 amino acids. Germline V lookup: CDR1 LGHNA, CDR2 YNFKEQ. V lost 1 base to trimming and J lost 1 base; unmatched junction nucleotides: 7. The CDR3 DNA is TGTGCCAGCAGCCAAGTGACAAGGACAGGGGCGAACACTGAAGCTTTCTTT. This translates into CASSQVTRTGANTEAFF.

Only one count was recorded for this clone. The chain combines TRBV6-5 with TRBJ2-7; 8 nucleotides align to TRBD1. Per the germline V gene, CDR1 is MNHEY and CDR2 is SVGAGI. Losses at the gene ends were 4 bases for V and 4 bases for J; bases not matched to a gene: 6. The CDR3 extends over 14 amino acids. CDR3 coding DNA: TGTGCCAGCAGTTCTGGACAGGGTTTATACGAGCAGTACTTC. Encoded protein: CASSSGQGLYEQYF.

This chain uses TRBV29-1 with TRBJ1-2; no clear D gene. CDR3 size: 15 residues. V was pared by 2 bases and J by 1 base, with 14 bases between. Germline values: CDR1 SQVTM, CDR2 ANQGSEA. CDR3 sequence: CSVETGGSSNYGYTF. CDR3 bases: TGCAGCGTTGAAACGGGTGGGTCCAGTAACTATGGCTACACCTTC.

This clone was recorded a few times. V and J are TRBV4-3 and TRBJ2-3, with 9 bases aligning to TRBD1. This CDR3 region has 16 residues. J was trimmed by 3 bases and V by 3 bases; bases with no gene match: 7. Germline lookup yields CDR1 LGHNA and CDR2 YSLEER. The DNA for the CDR3 is TGCGCCAGCAGCCACGGGACAGGGACTTCTACAGATACGCAGTATTTT. This sequence encodes CASSHGTGTSTDTQYF.

This clone has just a few counts. This chain uses TRBV6-1 with TRBJ2-5; perhaps TRBD1 as D (5 bases). The CDR3 has 16 amino acids. The germline CDR1 and CDR2 sequences are MNHNS and SASEGT. Trimming cost V 1 base and J 4 bases, with 16 bases left between them. CDR3 nucleotide sequence: TGTGCCAGCAGTGAAGTAGGCTCAGGGTGGCCAGAGACCCAGTACTTC. The encoded protein is CASSEVGSGWPETQYF.

The gene calls are TRBV15 and TRBJ2-7; 10 nucleotides line up with TRBD2. The CDR3 runs 14 residues. CDR1 is LNHNV, CDR2 YYDKDF, per germline (reference sequence). The junction had 3 bases not matched to a gene; V was cut back by 0 bases and J by 7 bases. DNA of the CDR3: TGTGCCACCAGCAGAGAGAGGGGACTAGCGGAGCAGTACTTC. This translates into CATSRERGLAEQYF.